This paragraph reports one T cell receptor beta chain. What it binds is unknown. Use of 60 Vbeta and 13 Jbeta primers characterized the PCR. Generated by immunoSEQ multiplex PCR, the TCRdb table keeps only in-frame clones and is missing some. The table lists fewer than 250,000 clones, 82% of them singletons. This sample is drawn from a study of cytomegalovirus exposure and HLA in healthy donors. Study results and caveats: As confirmed in vitro, a few CMV-associated chains were specific for CMV antigens. Analysis was carried out at a later point, and it linked a missense DCLRE1C variant to TCR beta V- and J-gene trimming.

V was clipped by 6 bases and J by 6 bases, with 12 bases between them. The CDR3 runs 12 residues. In germline, CDR1 is SNHLY, CDR2 FYNNEI. The TCR comes from a man aged 35 to 55 in good health and CMV-seropositive. The V call is TRBV2, the J call TRBJ2-7; tentative D call: TRBD1 (6 bases). Sequenced material: PBMCs. CDR3 protein: CASRNTGPEQYV. CDR3 DNA: TGTGCCAGCAGGAACACAGGGCCCGAGCAGTACGTC.